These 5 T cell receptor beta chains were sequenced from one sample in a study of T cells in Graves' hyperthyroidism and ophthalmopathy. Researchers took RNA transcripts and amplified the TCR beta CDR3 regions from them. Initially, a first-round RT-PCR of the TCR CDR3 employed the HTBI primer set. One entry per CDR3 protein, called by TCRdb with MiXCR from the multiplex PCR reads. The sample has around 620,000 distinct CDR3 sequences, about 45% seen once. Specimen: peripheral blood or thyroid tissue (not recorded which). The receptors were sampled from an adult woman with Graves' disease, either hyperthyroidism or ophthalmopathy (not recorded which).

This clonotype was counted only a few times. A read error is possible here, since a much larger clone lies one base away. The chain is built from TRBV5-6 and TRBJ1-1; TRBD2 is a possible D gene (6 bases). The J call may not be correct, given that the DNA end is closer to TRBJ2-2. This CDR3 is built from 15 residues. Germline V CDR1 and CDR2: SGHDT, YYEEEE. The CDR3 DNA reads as TGTGCCAGCAGCCCGGGACTCCGGAACACCGGGGGGCTGTTTTTT. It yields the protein CASSPGLRNTGGLFF.

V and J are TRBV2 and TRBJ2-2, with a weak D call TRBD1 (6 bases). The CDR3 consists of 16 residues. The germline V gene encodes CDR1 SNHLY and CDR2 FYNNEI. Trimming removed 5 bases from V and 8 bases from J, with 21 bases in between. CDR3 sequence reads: CASSSYREKISGELFF. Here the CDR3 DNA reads TGTGCCAGCAGTTCCTACAGGGAGAAAATTTCTGGGGAGCTGTTTTTT.

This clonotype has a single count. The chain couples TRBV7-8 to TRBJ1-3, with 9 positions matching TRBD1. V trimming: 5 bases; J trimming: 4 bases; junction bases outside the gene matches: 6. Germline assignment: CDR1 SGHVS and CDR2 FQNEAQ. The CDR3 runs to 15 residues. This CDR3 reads CASSAGQGPGNTIYF. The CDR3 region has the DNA TGTGCCAGCAGCGCGGGACAGGGACCGGGAAACACCATATATTTT. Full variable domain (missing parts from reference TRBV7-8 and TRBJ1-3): GAGVSQSPRYKVAKRGQDVALRCDPISGHVSLFWYQQALGQGPEFLTYFQNEAQLDKSGLPSDRFFAERPEGSVSTLKIQRTQQEDSAVYLCASSAGQGPGNTIYFGEGSWLTVV.

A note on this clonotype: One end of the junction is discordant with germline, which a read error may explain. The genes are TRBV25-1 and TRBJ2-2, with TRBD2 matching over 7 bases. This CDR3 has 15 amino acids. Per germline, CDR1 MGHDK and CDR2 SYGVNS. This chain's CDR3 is CTSTFGGGNTGELFF. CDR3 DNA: TGTACCAGCACGTTTGGCGGGGGGAACACCGGGGAGCTGTTTTTT.

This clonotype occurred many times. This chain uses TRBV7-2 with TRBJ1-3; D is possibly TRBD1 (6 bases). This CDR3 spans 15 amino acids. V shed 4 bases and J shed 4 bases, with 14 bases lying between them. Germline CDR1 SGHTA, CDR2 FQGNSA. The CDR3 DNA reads TGTGCCAGCAGCTACGGCAGGGGCAACGGAAACACCATATATTTT. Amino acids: CASSYGRGNGNTIYF.